One T cell receptor (beta chain) is described in this entry. Method: immunoSEQ multiplex PCR; TCRdb's copy keeps in-frame clones and lacks some. The sample shows around 70,000 clones, about 95% of them seen only once. The CDR3 extends over 18 amino acids. Germline CDR1 SGHRS, CDR2 YFSETQ. V gave up 0 bases and J gave up 1 base, with 19 bases separating them. This entry comes from a study of technical replicates of blood from several donors. Source material: T cells isolated from PBMCs. The TCR comes from a human donor in good health. The V call is TRBV5-1, the J call TRBJ1-1, with D uncertain. The CDR3 region is CASSLDGQDWSRNTEAFF. CDR3 coding DNA: TGCGCCAGCAGCTTGGATGGGCAGGACTGGAGTCGGAACACTGAAGCTTTCTTT. Supplemented by reference TRBV5-1 and TRBJ1-1, the full variable domain reads KAGVTQTPRYLIKTRGQQVTLSCSPISGHRSVSWYQQTPGQGLQFLFEYFSETQRNKGNFPGRFSGRQFSNSRSEMNVSTLELGDSALYLCASSLDGQDWSRNTEAFFGQGTRLTVV.